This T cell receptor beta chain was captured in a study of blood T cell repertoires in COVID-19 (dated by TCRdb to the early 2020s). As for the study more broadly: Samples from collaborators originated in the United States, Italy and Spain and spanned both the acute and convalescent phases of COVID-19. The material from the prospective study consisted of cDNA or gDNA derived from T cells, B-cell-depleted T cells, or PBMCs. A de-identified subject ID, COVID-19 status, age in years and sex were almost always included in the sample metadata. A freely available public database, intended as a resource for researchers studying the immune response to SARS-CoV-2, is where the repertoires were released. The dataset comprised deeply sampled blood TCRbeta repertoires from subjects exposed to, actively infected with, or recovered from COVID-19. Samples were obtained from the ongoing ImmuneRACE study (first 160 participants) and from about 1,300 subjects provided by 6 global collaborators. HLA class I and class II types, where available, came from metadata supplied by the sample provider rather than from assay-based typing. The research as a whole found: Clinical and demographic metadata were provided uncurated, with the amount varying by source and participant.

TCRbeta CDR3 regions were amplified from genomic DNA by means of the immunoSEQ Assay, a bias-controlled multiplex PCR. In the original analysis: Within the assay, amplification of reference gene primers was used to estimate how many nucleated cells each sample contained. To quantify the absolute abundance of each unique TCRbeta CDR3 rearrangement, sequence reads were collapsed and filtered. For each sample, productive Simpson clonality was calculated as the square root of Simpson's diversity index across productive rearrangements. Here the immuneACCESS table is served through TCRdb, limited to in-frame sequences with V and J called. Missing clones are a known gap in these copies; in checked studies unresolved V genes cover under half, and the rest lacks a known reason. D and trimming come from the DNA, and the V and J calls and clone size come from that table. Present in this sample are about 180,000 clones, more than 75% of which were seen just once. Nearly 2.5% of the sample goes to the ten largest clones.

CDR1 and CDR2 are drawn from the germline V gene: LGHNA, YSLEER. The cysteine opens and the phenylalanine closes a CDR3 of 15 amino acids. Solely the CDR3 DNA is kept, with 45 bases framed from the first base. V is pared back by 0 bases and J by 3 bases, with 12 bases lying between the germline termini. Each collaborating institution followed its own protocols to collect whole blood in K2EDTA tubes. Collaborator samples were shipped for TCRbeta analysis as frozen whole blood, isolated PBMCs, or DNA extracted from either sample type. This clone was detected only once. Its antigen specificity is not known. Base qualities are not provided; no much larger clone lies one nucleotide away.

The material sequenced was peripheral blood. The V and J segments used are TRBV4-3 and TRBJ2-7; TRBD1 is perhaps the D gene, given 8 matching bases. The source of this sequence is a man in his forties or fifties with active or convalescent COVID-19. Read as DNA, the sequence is TGCGCCAGCAGCCAAGATCACAGGGGGGGCTACGAGCAGTACTTC. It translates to CASSQDHRGGYEQYF.